This T cell receptor beta chain was identified in a study of blood T cell repertoires in COVID-19. From germline, CDR1 is MNHNS and CDR2 SASEGT. CDR3 size: 15 residues. V was pared by 3 bases and J by 2 bases, with 3 bases of the junction left unmatched. Clones were read by immunoSEQ multiplex PCR, and TCRdb kept only the in-frame ones, dropping some. Of around 700,000 clones listed, about 87% were seen once; the top ten hold approximately 0.25%. This TCR was sampled from a woman in her late teens or twenties with acute or convalescent COVID-19. This chain uses TRBV6-1 with TRBJ1-5, with 8 bases identical to TRBD1. The sequenced sample was peripheral blood. The CDR3 bases are TGTGCCAGCAGTGACATGACAGGGGGCAATCAGCCCCAGCATTTT. It yields the protein CASSDMTGGNQPQHF.